Below are 5 T cell receptor beta chains sequenced from a single sample in a study of cytomegalovirus exposure and HLA in healthy donors. The PCR used 60 Vbeta and 13 Jbeta primers. Assay: immunoSEQ multiplex PCR; the TCRdb copy retains only in-frame clones and omits some. Recorded here are about 67,000 clones; the top ten clones represent 4% to 5.5%. The sequenced sample consisted of PBMCs. The receptor set was obtained from a woman aged 40 to 50 in good health and CMV-seropositive.

The chain recombines TRBV2 with TRBJ1-4; no reliable D call. CDR1 and CDR2 (germline): SNHLY, FYNNEI. The CDR3 has 15 amino acids. V lost 1 base to trimming and J lost 4 bases, with 10 bases between them. The CDR3 DNA follows: TGTGCCAGCAGTGAAGGGGCAGTAGGTAATGAAAAACTGTTTTTT. Its protein is CASSEGAVGNEKLFF.

The chain combines TRBV18 with TRBJ2-7; D is uncertain. This CDR3 is built from 13 residues. V lost 2 bases to trimming and J lost 5 bases, with 10 bases between them. The germline gives CDR1 KGHSH, CDR2 LQKENI. The CDR3 bases are TGTGCCAGCTCACCAGCGTCTCAGGACGAGCAGTACTTC. It encodes CASSPASQDEQYF. The whole variable domain, filled in from reference TRBV18 and TRBJ2-7, reads NAGVMQNPRHLVRRRGQEARLRCSPMKGHSHVYWYRQLPEEGLKFMVYLQKENIIDESGMPKERFSAEFPKEGPSILRIQQVVRGDSAAYFCASSPASQDEQYFGPGTRLTVT.

The chain recombines TRBV7-3 with TRBJ2-2; 8 bases fit TRBD1. V trimming: 5 bases; J trimming: 8 bases; junction bases outside the gene matches: 13. Germline V gene lookup returns CDR1 SGHTA and CDR2 FQGTGA. This CDR3 is 16 amino acids long. In DNA form, the CDR3 reads TGTGCCAGCAGCCTCAACAAAGGACAGGGACCAGGGGAGCTGTTTTTT. It specifies CASSLNKGQGPGELFF.

The gene calls are TRBV11-2 and TRBJ2-7; TRBD2 might be the D (6 bases). CDR1 is SGHAT and CDR2 is FQNNGV in the germline V gene. The V gene lost 3 bases and the J gene lost 2 bases, with 11 bases spanning the gap. The CDR3 sequence is 14 residues long. The CDR3 loop is CASSLSSGTYEQYF. The CDR3 DNA reads as TGTGCCAGCAGCTTGAGTAGCGGAACCTACGAGCAGTACTTC.

The DNA for the CDR3 is TGTGCCAGCTCACCAACGGGAGGGGGAAGTGGAAACACCATATATTTT. This gives the protein CASSPTGGGSGNTIYF. This chain uses TRBV18 with TRBJ1-3; maybe TRBD1 (6 bases). Trimming stripped 2 bases from V and 3 bases from J, with 14 bases between. Germline CDR1 and CDR2: KGHSH and LQKENI. The CDR3 is 16 amino acids.